This TCR beta chain appears in the sequencing data of a study of beta chain features in type 1 diabetes. Looked up from germline, CDR1 is SGDLS and CDR2 is YYNGEE. Trimming took 1 base from V and 9 from J, leaving 14 bases between them. This CDR3 has 14 amino acids. Whole-study findings and limits: Reduced insertions and increased deletions marked VDJ junctions in type 1 diabetes patients.

This clone was seen ten or more times. No antigen is known for it. Every bit of the isolated RNA underwent reverse transcription, so sequencing read expressed TCRB transcripts. Clones were read by immunoSEQ multiplex PCR, and TCRdb kept only the in-frame ones, dropping some. The data hold some 410,000 clones, with approximately 10% observed a single time. The gene calls are TRBV9 and TRBJ1-5; D gene unclear. The TCR comes from a young woman in good health. The sample was naive CD4+ T cells from blood. The CDR3 region is CASSVLAEAGPQHF. The DNA for the CDR3 is TGTGCCAGCAGCGTATTGGCAGAGGCCGGGCCCCAGCATTTT.